This T cell receptor beta chain was captured in a study of T cell responses to AZD1222 COVID-19 vaccine. Study observations and caveats: A mostly white British donor set with more females was recruited, and clonal diversity was possibly underestimated. There were repertoire samples only from the period after the peak T cell response. Two AZD1222 doses significantly raised spike-specific TCR breadth and depth over controls.

Per the germline V gene, CDR1 is MNHEY and CDR2 is SVGEGT. The CDR3 contains 13 residues. V lost 4 bases and J lost 7; bases outside the gene matches: 2. A word on this clone: Antigen specificity is unknown.

Only in-frame clones appear in the TCRdb table, and some are missing; sequencing was by immunoSEQ multiplex PCR. The table includes about 66,000 clones, around 90% detected once. This sequence originates from an adult who received the MenACWY meningococcal vaccine as a control. J is TRBJ1-4 and V is TRBV6-2 or TRBV6-3, with 8 nucleotides matching TRBD1. The source material was peripheral blood, sampled 28 days after the second dose of the MenACWY control vaccine. The chain's CDR3 is CASSSDRVEKLFF. The CDR3 DNA sequence: TGTGCCAGCAGTTCGGACAGGGTTGAAAAACTGTTTTTT.